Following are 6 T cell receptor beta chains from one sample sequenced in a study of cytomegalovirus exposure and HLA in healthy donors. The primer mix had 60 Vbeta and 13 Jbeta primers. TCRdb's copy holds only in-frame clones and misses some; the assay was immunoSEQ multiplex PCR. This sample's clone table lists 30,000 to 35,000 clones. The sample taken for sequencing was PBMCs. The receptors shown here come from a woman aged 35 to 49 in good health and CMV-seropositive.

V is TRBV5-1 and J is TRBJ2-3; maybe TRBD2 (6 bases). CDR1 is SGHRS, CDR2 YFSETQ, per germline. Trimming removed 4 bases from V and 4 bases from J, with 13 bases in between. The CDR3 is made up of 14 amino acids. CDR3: CASSPTGGPDTQYF. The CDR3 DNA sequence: TGCGCCAGCAGCCCAACTGGAGGGCCAGATACGCAGTATTTT.

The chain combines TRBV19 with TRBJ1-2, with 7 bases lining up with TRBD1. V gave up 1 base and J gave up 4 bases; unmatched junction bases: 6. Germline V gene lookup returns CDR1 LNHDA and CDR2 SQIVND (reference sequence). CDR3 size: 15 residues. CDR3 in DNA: TGTGCCAGTAGTATAGTCGGCAGGGGGTCCTATGGCTACACCTTC. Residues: CASSIVGRGSYGYTF.

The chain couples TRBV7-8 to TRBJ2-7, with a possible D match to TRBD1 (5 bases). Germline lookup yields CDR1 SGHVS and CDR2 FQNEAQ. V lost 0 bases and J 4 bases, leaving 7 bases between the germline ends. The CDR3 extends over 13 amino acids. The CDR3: CASSLARQYEQYF. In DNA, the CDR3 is TGTGCCAGCAGCTTAGCCCGACAGTACGAGCAGTACTTC.

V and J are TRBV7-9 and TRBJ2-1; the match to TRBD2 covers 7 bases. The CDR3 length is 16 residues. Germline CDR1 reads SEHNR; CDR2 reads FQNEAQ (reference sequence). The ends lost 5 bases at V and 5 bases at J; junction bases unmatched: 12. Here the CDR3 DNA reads TGTGCCAGCAGCCCCCCCTCCGGGACTACCCACAATGAGCAGTTCTTC. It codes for CASSPPSGTTHNEQFF.

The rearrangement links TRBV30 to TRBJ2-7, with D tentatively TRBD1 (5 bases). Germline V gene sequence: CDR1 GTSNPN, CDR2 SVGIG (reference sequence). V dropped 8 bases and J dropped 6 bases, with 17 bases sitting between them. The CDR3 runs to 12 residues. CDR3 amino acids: CARRGLVGEQYF. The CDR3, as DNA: TGTGCCCGAAGGGGCTTGGTGGGCGAGCAGTACTTC. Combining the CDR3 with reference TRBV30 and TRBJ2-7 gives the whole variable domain SQTIHQWPATLVQPVGSPLSLECTVEGTSNPNLYWYRQAAGRGLQLLFYSVGIGQISSEVPQNLSASRPQDRQFILSSKKLLLSDSGFYLCARRGLVGEQYFGPGTRLTVT.

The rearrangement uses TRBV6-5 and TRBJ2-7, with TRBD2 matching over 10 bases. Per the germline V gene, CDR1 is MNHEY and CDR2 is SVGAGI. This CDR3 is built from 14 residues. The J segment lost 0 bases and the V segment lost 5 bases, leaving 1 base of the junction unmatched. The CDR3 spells CASSRLAGSYEQYF. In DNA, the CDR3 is TGTGCCAGCAGTCGACTAGCGGGCTCCTACGAGCAGTACTTC.